This T cell receptor beta chain came from a study of T cell repertoires in cytomegalovirus infection. About the research overall: Both CMV infection and a matching HLA type were indicated by public TCR beta signatures. Whole-study findings and limits: Dominating the ex vivo response were TCR beta clonotypes that were CMV-specific and HLA-C-restricted. CMV carriers with the relevant HLA were identified by cumulative public TCR beta family frequency.

Trimming removed 3 bases at V and 1 base at J, with 16 bases between. CDR1 is DFQATT and CDR2 is SNEGSKA in the germline V gene (reference sequence). This CDR3 is 16 amino acids long. TCRdb reprocessed the reads with MiXCR, giving one entry per CDR3 protein. This sample has roughly 250,000 distinct CDR3 sequences; about 12% occur once, and the top ten carry 1.6%. This clonotype occurred a few times. Its antigen is unidentified. The sequence was obtained from a human donor in good health (CMV status not recorded). Some clones in this sample may be carry-over from other donors' samples. The sequencing input was PBMCs. This chain joins TRBV20-1 and TRBJ1-5; D is perhaps TRBD1 (5 bases). The CDR3 DNA is TGCAGTGCTAGTATTGGTACAGGAGGCAGCAATCAGCCCCAGCATTTT. It encodes CSASIGTGGSNQPQHF.